These T cell receptor beta chains were read from a single sample in a study of memory CD4+ T cells and cytomegalovirus serostatus. Data came from immunoSEQ multiplex PCR; TCRdb stores just in-frame clones and leaves some out. The data show around 38,000 clones, with 76% seen just once and approximately 6.5% held by the top ten. The sample consisted of memory CD4+ T cells from blood. Receptor source: an adult in good health and CMV-seronegative. CDR3s include the opening cysteine and the closing phenylalanine or tryptophan. Each record gives: V gene, clone size, J gene, D gene, CDR3 protein, CDR3 DNA. The D gene is left open where the match is weak. Size is stated for part of the rows, as once, few or many counts, or as a class when the clone is expanded.

TRBV11-2	-	TRBJ2-1	-	CASSLGRNNEQFF	TGTGCCAGCAGCTTAGGGCGGAACAATGAGCAGTTCTTC
TRBV5-1	once	TRBJ2-5	TRBD1	CASSLGQVGETQYF	TGCGCCAGCAGCCTCGGACAGGTGGGAGAGACCCAGTACTTC
TRBV10-3	few	TRBJ1-6	-	CAVGGSSSYNSPLHF	TGTGCCGTTGGAGGGTCGAGCTCCTATAATTCACCCCTCCACTTT
TRBV18	-	TRBJ2-1	-	CASSPRQRSSYNEQFF	TGTGCCAGCTCACCACGTCAGCGGAGCTCCTACAATGAGCAGTTCTTC
TRBV4-3	-	TRBJ2-7	TRBD2	CASSQEWTSGPEQYF	TGCGCCAGCAGCCAAGAATGGACTAGCGGTCCCGAGCAGTACTTC
TRBV2	-	TRBJ1-5	-	CASTGTPEVQPQHF	TGTGCCAGCACCGGGACTCCCGAAGTGCAGCCCCAGCATTTT
TRBV19	-	TRBJ2-7	TRBD1	CASSLQGTYEQYF	TGTGCCAGTAGTTTACAGGGGACCTACGAGCAGTACTTC
TRBV18	-	TRBJ1-2	TRBD1	CASSPLPGQANYGYTF	TGTGCCAGCTCACCCCTTCCGGGACAGGCTAACTATGGCTACACCTTC
TRBV4-3	-	TRBJ2-5	TRBD1	CASSQSSTGGSGATQYF	TGCGCCAGCAGCCAAAGTTCCACAGGGGGCTCAGGGGCGACCCAGTACTTC
TRBV29-1	-	TRBJ1-2	-	CSVSLGSYGYTF	TGCAGCGTTTCCCTCGGCAGCTATGGCTACACCTTC
TRBV7-2	-	TRBJ2-3	TRBD2	CASSRGLAGGPADTQYF	TGTGCCAGCAGCCGCGGACTAGCGGGAGGGCCCGCAGATACGCAGTATTTT
TRBV7-8	-	TRBJ1-5	-	CASSLSSGNQPQHF	TGTGCCAGCAGCTTATCTTCGGGAAATCAGCCCCAGCATTTT
TRBV7-3	-	TRBJ1-1	-	CASSLDRQEAFF	TGTGCCAGCAGCTTAGACAGACAAGAAGCTTTCTTT
TRBV7-2	-	TRBJ2-2	-	CASNRYSTGELFF	TGTGCCAGCAACCGCTACAGCACCGGGGAGCTGTTTTTT
TRBV28	-	TRBJ1-1	-	CASSVRAPNTEAFF	TGTGCCAGCAGTGTCCGGGCCCCGAACACTGAAGCTTTCTTT
TRBV9	once	TRBJ2-7	TRBD2	CASSVGVSGNHEQYF	TGTGCCAGCAGCGTAGGGGTTAGCGGGAACCACGAGCAGTACTTC
TRBV7-3	-	TRBJ2-7	-	CASSRQQGRSEQYF	TGTGCCAGCAGTCGACAACAGGGACGGTCCGAGCAGTACTTC
TRBV7-2	few	TRBJ2-7	TRBD2	CASSLKVPGGYEQYF	TGTGCCAGCAGCTTAAAGGTTCCGGGGGGGTACGAGCAGTACTTC
TRBV28	-	TRBJ1-2	-	CASSYPTVGGYTF	TGTGCCAGCAGTTACCCGACAGTCGGCGGCTACACCTTC
TRBV30	-	TRBJ2-2	TRBD1	CAWSDGQGYTGELFF	TGTGCCTGGAGCGATGGACAGGGGTACACCGGGGAGCTGTTTTTT
TRBV15	-	TRBJ2-1	TRBD2	CATSRDQRGGYNEQFF	TGTGCCACCAGCAGAGATCAACGGGGGGGCTACAATGAGCAGTTCTTC
TRBV27	-	TRBJ2-6	-	CASSKASGANVLTF	TGTGCCAGCAGTAAGGCCTCTGGGGCCAACGTCCTGACTTTC
TRBV7-6	-	TRBJ1-1	TRBD1	CASSSGQGRNTEAFF	TGTGCCAGCAGCTCGGGACAGGGGAGGAACACTGAAGCTTTCTTT
TRBV12-5	-	TRBJ2-1	-	CASGLGQTVNEQFF	TGTGCTAGTGGTTTGGGGCAAACTGTGAATGAGCAGTTCTTC